These 23 T cell receptor beta chains came from one sample sequenced in a study of T cells in Graves' hyperthyroidism and ophthalmopathy. The TCR beta CDR3 regions underwent amplification using RNA transcripts as the source. First-round RT-PCR with HTBI primers amplified the TCR CDR3 region. TCRdb re-called the multiplex PCR reads with MiXCR, one entry per CDR3 protein. The sample carries nearly 750,000 distinct CDR3 sequences, about a third recorded once. The sample comprised blood. These receptors came from a woman between 40 and 50 years old with Graves' hyperthyroidism.

V and J are TRBV10-3 and TRBJ1-5; D is uncertain. Germline values: CDR1 ENHRY, CDR2 SYGVKD. V gave up 5 bases and J gave up 5 bases, with 7 bases separating them. The CDR3 totals 12 residues. In DNA form, the CDR3 reads TGTGCCATCAGTCCGACCCATCAGCCCCAGCATTTT. Translation: CAISPTHQPQHF.

The J gene is TRBJ2-7, the V gene TRBV7-2, with D possibly being TRBD1 or TRBD2 (5 bases each). The CDR3 consists of 13 residues. Germline V gene data show CDR1 as SGHTA and CDR2 as FQGNSA. V gave up 6 bases and J gave up 3 bases, with 12 bases separating them. This CDR3 reads CASSRDDVYEQYF. In DNA, the CDR3 is TGTGCCAGCAGTCGGGACGACGTCTACGAGCAGTACTTC.

This clonotype was counted between two and nine times. This chain links TRBV12-3 or TRBV12-4 with TRBJ2-7; D remains unclear. The CDR3 is 13 residues long. V lost 6 bases, J lost 0 bases, and 9 bases lay in between. As DNA, the CDR3 is TGTGCCAGCAGCCTCAGGTTCTCCTACGAGCAGTACTTC. Protein: CASSLRFSYEQYF.

This rearrangement joins TRBV12-3 or TRBV12-4 to TRBJ2-2; D possibly uses TRBD1 or TRBD2 (5 bases each). The V end lost 6 bases, the J end lost 4 bases, and 18 bases lay between the germline ends. This CDR3 is 16 amino acids long. The CDR3: CASRQDRDVLTGELFF. The CDR3 bases are TGTGCCAGCAGACAAGACCGGGACGTCCTCACCGGGGAGCTGTTTTTT.

The chain joins TRBV12-3 or TRBV12-4 to TRBJ2-5; tentative D call: TRBD1 (6 bases). The V end was cut by 3 bases, the J end by 5 bases, with 16 bases between. The CDR3 runs to 15 residues. As DNA, the CDR3 is TGTGCCAGCAGTTTCGATAGGACAGAGGGGGAGACCCAGTACTTC. It codes for CASSFDRTEGETQYF.

The chain combines TRBV6-2 or TRBV6-3 with TRBJ2-5; 8 bases are a match to TRBD1. The length of the CDR3 is 18 residues. Trimming at V came to 5 bases and at J to 6 bases, leaving 20 bases not matched to a gene. CDR1 MNHEY and CDR2 SVGEGT come from the germline V gene. The CDR3 DNA sequence: TGTGCCAGCAGTCCCGACAGGGGTGAACCCAAAAATTGGAAGACCCAGTACTTC. Its protein product is CASSPDRGEPKNWKTQYF.

The V call is TRBV7-3, the J call TRBJ2-3; TRBD2 is a possible D gene (5 bases). The germline gives CDR1 SGHTA, CDR2 FQGTGA. This CDR3 has 14 amino acids. With 3 bases removed from V and 6 bases from J, the gap between germline ends came to 13 bases. The CDR3 is CASSFHWGADTQYF. CDR3 sequence (DNA): TGTGCCAGCAGCTTCCACTGGGGAGCGGATACGCAGTATTTT.

V and J are TRBV11-2 and TRBJ1-5, with D uncertain. The CDR3 sequence is 22 residues long. Trimming took off 1 base at V and 0 bases at J, with 28 bases between the two ends. Germline values: CDR1 SGHAT, CDR2 FQNNGV. The CDR3 sequence is CASSLGYGVLRLLEYSNQPQHF. CDR3 nucleotides: TGTGCCAGCAGCTTAGGTTACGGGGTTTTAAGGCTCCTAGAATATAGCAATCAGCCCCAGCATTTT.

This clonotype was picked up many times. The CDR3 coding sequence is TGCAGTGCTAGAGGACAGGGGGAAGTCACCGGGGAGCTGTTTTTT. This translates into CSARGQGEVTGELFF. This chain links TRBV20-1 with TRBJ2-2; TRBD1 matches at 9 bases. J gave up 4 bases and V 1 base, and 4 bases lay outside the gene matches. The CDR3 is made up of 15 amino acids. Looked up from germline, CDR1 is DFQATT and CDR2 is SNEGSKA (reference sequence).

The chain has TRBV6-6 and TRBJ1-1, with D perhaps matching TRBD1 (5 bases). The CDR3 length is 13 residues. CDR1 is MNHNY, CDR2 SVGAGI, per germline (reference sequence). Trimming removed 5 bases from V and 7 bases from J, with 14 bases in between. The CDR3 loop reads CASSPRNRNEAFF. Here the CDR3 DNA reads TGTGCCAGCAGTCCCAGGAACAGGAATGAAGCTTTCTTT.

V gene TRBV20-1 combines with J gene TRBJ2-5; possible D gene TRBD1, 6 bases. V lost 5 bases and J lost 3, with 16 bases in between. This CDR3 is 14 amino acids long. Germline V gene lookup returns CDR1 DFQATT and CDR2 SNEGSKA (reference sequence). CDR3 amino acids: CSASSATGKETQYF. The CDR3 nucleotides are TGCAGTGCTTCGTCGGCCACAGGGAAAGAGACCCAGTACTTC.

The rearrangement uses TRBV10-3 and TRBJ1-6; D is unresolved. This CDR3 contains 14 residues. V dropped 10 bases and J dropped 6 bases, with 16 bases sitting between them. Germline-derived CDR1 and CDR2 are ENHRY and SYGVKD. CDR3 protein: CASRSGRTNSPLHF. The DNA for the CDR3 is TGTGCCAGCAGATCCGGGAGAACTAATTCACCCCTCCACTTT.

The chain carries TRBV16 and TRBJ1-4, with D possibly TRBD1 on 5 matching bases. The V end was cut by 0 bases, the J end by 8 bases, with 19 bases between. The V gene's germline CDR1 is KGHSY and CDR2 FQNENV. The CDR3 consists of 17 residues. CDR3 bases: TGTGCCAGCAGCCAATCTACGGTCGGCAGGGCGGGGGAAAAACTGTTTTTT. Translating gives CASSQSTVGRAGEKLFF.

This chain connects TRBV10-3 to TRBJ1-5; no clear D gene. The CDR3 is made up of 14 amino acids. Deletions cut 5 bases from V and 2 bases from J, with 10 bases between. Germline values: CDR1 ENHRY, CDR2 SYGVKD. The CDR3 loop is CAISTDTGNQPQHF. The CDR3 coding sequence is TGTGCCATCAGTACCGACACAGGCAATCAGCCCCAGCATTTT.

This clonotype has ten or more counts. V gene TRBV6-5 combines with J gene TRBJ2-7; 7 positions match TRBD1. CDR1 is MNHEY, CDR2 SVGAGI, per germline. V was pared by 0 bases and J by 4 bases, with 9 bases of the junction left unmatched. There are 16 residues in the CDR3. CDR3 region: CASSYSPGTARYEQYF. CDR3 DNA: TGTGCCAGCAGTTACTCTCCCGGGACAGCTCGATACGAGCAGTACTTC.

Only one count was recorded for this clonotype. V gene TRBV29-1 combines with J gene TRBJ1-2; maybe TRBD1 (5 bases). Trimming shortened V by 8 bases and J by 7 bases, and 8 bases separated the two germline ends. This CDR3 region has 9 residues. CDR1 and CDR2 (germline): SQVTM, ANQGSEA. The CDR3 region has the DNA TGCAGCTCGACAGCTGGCTACACCTTC. It specifies CSSTAGYTF.

This clonotype was seen a few times. The chain has TRBV7-2 and TRBJ1-4; no reliable D call. V was trimmed by 1 base and J by 7 bases, leaving 13 bases between them. The CDR3 covers 15 residues. CDR1 is SGHTA and CDR2 is FQGNSA in the germline V gene. The chain's CDR3 is CASSLGGPTFEKLFF. CDR3 sequence (DNA): TGTGCCAGCAGCTTAGGTGGGCCTACTTTTGAAAAACTGTTTTTT.

In regard to this clonotype: A read error is possible here, since a much larger clone lies one base away. V gene TRBV6-5 combines with J gene TRBJ1-5, with D uncertain. The germline gives CDR1 MNHEY, CDR2 SVGAGI. The CDR3 runs to 13 residues. The CDR3 protein is CAISYSTNGPQHF. The CDR3 DNA reads as TGTGCCATCAGTTACAGCACAAACGGGCCCCAGCATTTT.

This clonotype was observed at least ten times. The chain joins TRBV7-8 to TRBJ2-7; D uncertain. V was trimmed by 3 bases and J by 2 bases, leaving 8 bases between them. Germline V gives CDR1 SGHVS, CDR2 FQNEAQ. The CDR3 is made up of 13 amino acids. CDR3 sequence (DNA): TGTGCCAGCAGCTTCACTACCACCTACGAGCAGTACTTC. This encodes CASSFTTTYEQYF. The variable domain in full, completed from reference TRBV7-8 and TRBJ2-7, reads GAGVSQSPRYKVAKRGQDVALRCDPISGHVSLFWYQQALGQGPEFLTYFQNEAQLDKSGLPSDRFFAERPEGSVSTLKIQRTQQEDSAVYLCASSFTTTYEQYFGPGTRLTVT.

This clonotype has more than one count but fewer than ten. The chain combines TRBV20-1 with TRBJ2-3, with D possibly being TRBD1 (5 bases). Trimming left V 8 bases short and J 1 base short, with 16 bases between. The CDR3 spans 14 residues. Per germline, CDR1 DFQATT and CDR2 SNEGSKA (reference sequence). The CDR3 region is CSRHSPRGTDTQYF. The CDR3 coding sequence is TGCAGTCGCCATTCCCCCAGGGGCACAGATACGCAGTATTTT.

This clonotype was seen ten or more times. The chain links TRBV6-5 to TRBJ1-1; D is unclear. CDR3 length equals 14 residues. Per the germline V gene, CDR1 is MNHEY and CDR2 is SVGAGI. The ends were cut back, 7 bases at V and 4 bases at J, with 16 bases in the middle. The CDR3 sequence: CASTLRLWGTEAFF. CDR3 in DNA: TGTGCCAGCACCCTGAGGCTCTGGGGCACTGAAGCTTTCTTT.

This clonotype occurred many times. V and J are TRBV12-3 or TRBV12-4 and TRBJ1-5; unclear D gene. V was cut by 3 bases and J by 8 bases, with 8 bases left in between. The CDR3 runs to 12 residues. The CDR3 loop reads CASSLKGKPQHF. The CDR3 DNA reads TGTGCCAGCAGTTTGAAGGGAAAGCCCCAGCATTTT.

The V gene is TRBV14, the J gene TRBJ1-2; 10 bases line up with TRBD1. The CDR3 covers 16 residues. V was clipped by 0 bases and J by 2 bases; unmatched bases: 3. The germline V gene has CDR1 SGHDN and CDR2 FVKESK. CDR3: CASSQELGQGNYGYTF. CDR3 coding DNA: TGTGCCAGCAGCCAAGAGCTGGGACAGGGGAACTATGGCTACACCTTC.